A selection of T cell receptor beta chains follows, all from one sample in a study of response to subunit inactivated influenza vaccine. MiXCR, run by TCRdb on the RT-PCR reads, gives a single entry per CDR3 protein. The table has 550,000 to 800,000 distinct CDR3 sequences, more than 15% seen once. The source material was PBMCs from blood, sampled 11 to 12 days after vaccination. The receptor set was obtained from a man aged 45 to 65 who received an inactivated influenza vaccine. Both conserved end residues are part of each CDR3. D genes are given only for firm matches. Not all rows give a size; the values are once, few, many and, for expanded clones, a class.

d_call j_call clone_size v_call cdr3_aa cdr3_nt
NA TRBJ2-1 NA TRBV28 CASSLWGSGTHNEQFF TGTGCCAGCAGTTTATGGGGCAGTGGGACCCACAATGAGCAGTTCTTC
NA TRBJ2-1 NA TRBV12-3/TRBV12-4 CASSEPGTSLDNEQFF TGTGCCAGCAGTGAACCCGGGACAAGCCTAGACAATGAGCAGTTCTTC
TRBD1 TRBJ2-7 few TRBV7-2 CASSLARGPGQGALQSYEQYF TGTGCCAGCAGCTTAGCGCGGGGTCCGGGACAGGGGGCGCTTCAGTCCTACGAGCAGTACTTC
NA TRBJ1-2 few TRBV5-6 CASSGTGTDYGYTF TGTGCCAGCAGCGGAACCGGGACGGACTATGGCTACACCTTC
NA TRBJ2-7 few TRBV5-1 CASSLVQEVGEQYF TGCGCCAGCAGCTTGGTCCAAGAAGTGGGCGAGCAGTACTTC
NA TRBJ2-1 few TRBV9 CASSVIPSSSYNEQFF TGTGCCAGCAGCGTAATCCCGTCGAGCTCCTACAATGAGCAGTTCTTC
TRBD1 TRBJ2-7 few TRBV29-1 CSVGETGGGYEQYF TGCAGCGTTGGCGAGACAGGGGGCGGCTACGAGCAGTACTTC
NA TRBJ1-1 NA TRBV7-2 CASSPSTEAFF TGTGCCAGCAGCCCTTCTACTGAAGCTTTCTTT
NA TRBJ2-7 few TRBV4-2 CASSPGDSTYEQYF TGTGCCAGCAGCCCGGGGGACTCTACCTACGAGCAGTACTTC
NA TRBJ2-3 few TRBV6-5 CASSLLPQTGAGSTDTQYF TGTGCCAGCAGTTTACTACCACAAACAGGGGCGGGAAGCACAGATACGCAGTATTTT
TRBD2 TRBJ2-7 NA TRBV9 CASSVGGLAGAYEQYF TGTGCCAGCAGCGTAGGGGGACTAGCGGGGGCCTACGAGCAGTACTTC
NA TRBJ1-6 NA TRBV6-1 CASSLTWTANSPLHF TGTGCCAGCAGTCTAACCTGGACAGCAAATTCACCCCTCCACTTT
TRBD2 TRBJ2-5 NA TRBV24-1 CATSVAGQETQYF TGTGCCACCAGTGTAGCGGGGCAAGAGACCCAGTACTTC
TRBD1 TRBJ1-3 NA TRBV20-1 CSASSGGIGTGGLRNTIYF TGCAGTGCTAGTAGCGGGGGCATCGGGACAGGGGGACTTAGAAACACCATATATTTT
TRBD2 TRBJ2-7 NA TRBV5-1 CASSITSGRAYEQYF TGCGCCAGCAGCATTACTAGCGGGAGAGCCTACGAGCAGTACTTC
TRBD1 TRBJ2-5 NA TRBV29-1 CSAEGQTQETQYF TGCAGCGCCGAGGGACAGACCCAAGAGACCCAGTACTTC
TRBD2 TRBJ2-3 few TRBV27 CASRVGGTDTQYF TGTGCCAGCAGGGTGGGAGGGACAGATACGCAGTATTTT
TRBD1 TRBJ1-3 few TRBV19 CASSYRGTKGNTIYF TGTGCCAGTTCCTACAGGGGAACGAAAGGAAACACCATATATTTT
NA TRBJ2-7 NA TRBV30 CAWSAVDEQYF TGTGCCTGGAGTGCGGTCGACGAGCAGTACTTC
NA TRBJ1-5 few TRBV6-2/TRBV6-3 CASASLLGGFGNQPQHF TGTGCCAGCGCCTCCTTATTGGGGGGCTTCGGCAATCAGCCCCAGCATTTT
NA TRBJ2-1 few TRBV9 CASSVGVQSSYNEQFF TGTGCCAGCAGCGTCGGGGTTCAAAGCTCCTACAATGAGCAGTTCTTC
NA TRBJ2-3 NA TRBV6-5 CASSYSSQHSTDTQYF TGTGCCAGCAGTTACTCGAGTCAGCATAGCACAGATACGCAGTATTTT
NA TRBJ1-6 many TRBV7-2 CASSLGGRNNSPLHF TGTGCCAGCAGCTTAGGCGGGAGGAACAATTCACCCCTCCACTTT
TRBD2 TRBJ2-3 few TRBV11-2 CASSKGLAGGPGTDTQYF TGTGCCAGCAGCAAAGGACTAGCGGGAGGGCCGGGGACAGATACGCAGTATTTT
NA TRBJ2-1 many TRBV29-1 CSVTRDSPYEQFF TGCAGCGTGACCCGGGACTCCCCCTATGAGCAGTTCTTC
TRBD2 TRBJ2-7 NA TRBV7-2 CASSPSSGNYEQYF TGTGCCAGCAGCCCCAGTAGCGGGAACTACGAGCAGTACTTC
NA TRBJ1-3 NA TRBV10-2 CASRDRRYSGNTIYF TGCGCCAGCAGGGACAGAAGATACTCTGGAAACACCATATATTTT
NA TRBJ2-7 few TRBV5-1 CASSDQSYEQYF TGCGCCAGCAGCGACCAATCCTACGAGCAGTACTTC
TRBD1 TRBJ1-2 few TRBV2 CASTPLDRGKGGYTF TGTGCCAGCACTCCCCTAGACAGGGGGAAGGGAGGCTACACCTTC
NA TRBJ2-3 NA TRBV7-3 CASSLVLGVGADTQYF TGTGCCAGCAGCCTAGTCCTAGGGGTGGGCGCAGATACGCAGTATTTT
NA TRBJ2-5 NA TRBV7-9 CASSSIYTARETQYF TGTGCCAGCAGCTCTATTTATACAGCGCGAGAGACCCAGTACTTC
NA TRBJ2-5 NA TRBV5-1 CASSPGTGRKETQYF TGCGCCAGCAGCCCTGGTACGGGCAGGAAAGAGACCCAGTACTTC
NA TRBJ2-3 NA TRBV5-1 CASSLADGTDTQYF TGCGCCAGCAGCTTGGCCGACGGGACAGATACGCAGTATTTT
NA TRBJ2-2 few TRBV28 CASSFGFANTGELFF TGTGCCAGCAGTTTTGGCTTCGCGAACACCGGGGAGCTGTTTTTT
NA TRBJ1-2 NA TRBV7-9 CASSTDGNYGYTF TGTGCCAGCAGCACGGACGGGAACTATGGCTACACCTTC
TRBD1 TRBJ2-7 few TRBV29-1 CSAWGQVNEQYF TGCAGCGCGTGGGGACAGGTTAACGAGCAGTACTTC
NA TRBJ1-2 few TRBV6-2/TRBV6-3 CASSYTTGDLNYGYTF TGTGCCAGCAGCTATACGACAGGAGATCTTAACTATGGCTACACCTTC
NA TRBJ2-3 NA TRBV6-5 CASSFPAGRDTQYF TGTGCCAGCAGTTTCCCGGCAGGAAGAGATACGCAGTATTTT
TRBD1 TRBJ1-1 NA TRBV5-1 CASSSRLQGKNTEAFF TGCGCCAGCAGCTCGCGGTTACAGGGGAAGAACACTGAAGCTTTCTTT
TRBD2 TRBJ2-1 few TRBV6-2/TRBV6-3 CASRKRGTSSLDEQFF TGTGCCAGCAGAAAAAGGGGGACTAGCTCCCTCGATGAGCAGTTCTTC
TRBD2 TRBJ2-3 NA TRBV4-3 CASSQDRGTSGSTDTQYF TGCGCCAGCAGCCAAGATCGCGGGACTAGCGGGTCCACAGATACGCAGTATTTT
TRBD1 TRBJ2-5 NA TRBV4-2 CASSQTPGQGAGKTQYF TGTGCCAGCAGCCAGACCCCGGGACAGGGGGCCGGAAAGACCCAGTACTTC
TRBD2 TRBJ2-2 few TRBV7-8 CASSLARIAGTGELFF TGTGCCAGCAGCTTAGCCCGGATAGCGGGCACCGGGGAGCTGTTTTTT